This TCR beta chain was sequenced during a study of blood T cell repertoires in COVID-19. This CDR3 spans 11 amino acids. The junction had 2 bases not matched to a gene; V was cut back by 7 bases and J by 5 bases. Germline V gives CDR1 MNHEY, CDR2 SVGAGI. Sequenced by immunoSEQ multiplex PCR; TCRdb stores in-frame clones only, minus some. Counted here are 65,000 to 75,000 clones, 70% to 80% occurring once; the ten biggest clones make up about 14%. This clone was observed a single time. Sequenced: peripheral blood. This rearrangement joins TRBV6-5 to TRBJ2-7; 7 positions agree with TRBD1. The origin of this receptor is a human donor in a cohort sampled during active COVID-19. CDR3 nucleotides: TGTGCCAGCAACAGGGGACACGAGCAGTACTTC. Translation: CASNRGHEQYF.